Each of the 2 T cell receptor beta chains below was sequenced from the same sample in a study of blood T cell repertoires in COVID-19. Profiling relied on immunoSEQ multiplex PCR, and the TCRdb table lists in-frame clones only, not all of them. The sample has a few hundred thousand clones, roughly 90% seen once. The sequencing sample was made of PBMCs or T cells enriched from blood (not recorded which). The receptors derive from a woman between 50 and 59 years old who had been exposed to COVID-19.

The chain joins TRBV5-1 to TRBJ1-6, with D unresolved. Germline V CDR1 and CDR2: SGHRS, YFSETQ. V dropped 0 bases and J dropped 0 bases, with 7 bases sitting between them. The CDR3 is 16 residues long. CDR3 in DNA: TGCGCCAGCAGCTTGGGAGCCGGCTCCTATAATTCACCCCTCCACTTT. Its translation: CASSLGAGSYNSPLHF.

The CDR3 DNA sequence: TGTGCCACCAGCCTAAACCCAGGGTCGCGGACAGATACGCAGTATTTT. Protein sequence: CATSLNPGSRTDTQYF. The chain joins TRBV15 to TRBJ2-3; a possible D gene is TRBD1 (5 bases). The CDR3 runs to 16 residues. CDR1 and CDR2 (germline): LNHNV, YYDKDF (reference sequence). Trimming cost V 5 bases and J 3 bases, with 18 bases left between them.